The entry that follows covers one T cell receptor (beta chain) sequence. Which antigen it targets is not known. No much larger clonotype is one base removed from it; base qualities were not supplied. Genomic DNA was extracted from sorted cells for sequencing of the TCRbeta CDR3 region. The immunoSEQ Assay was used for sequencing of TCRbeta CDR3 regions. Held by TCRdb, this immuneACCESS table contains in-frame sequences only and omits some clones. Under half of the omission traces to an unresolved V gene where checked; the cause of the rest is unknown. Recorded for this sample are some 57,000 clones; roughly 86% of them occurred a single time. The ten most abundant clones make up 1.1% of the sample. This record belongs to a study of OX40 agonist ivuxolimab in advanced cancers. Context from the whole study: Ivuxolimab was a fully human IgG2 agonistic monoclonal antibody targeting the costimulatory receptor OX40 (CD134). Intravenous ivuxolimab was administered to patients every 2 weeks at six dose levels: 0.01, 0.1, 0.3, 1.5, 3 and 10 mg/kg. Of the 50 or so patients in dose escalation, around 20 had hepatocellular carcinoma, some 15 had melanoma, 9 had renal cell carcinoma and 9 had head and neck cancer. The paper covers the monotherapy dose-escalation part of the phase I ivuxolimab trial, which included N ≈ 50 patients. In the dose-escalation cohort, 70% to 90% of patients were male, and the mean age was roughly 60 years with a range of roughly 23 to 79. Partial responses were achieved by three dose-escalation patients, of whom one had hepatocellular carcinoma and two had cutaneous melanoma. Prior anti-PD-1, anti-PD-L1 or anti-CTLA-4 therapy was permitted, and checkpoint inhibitors had been received by around 39% of dose-escalation patients. Peripheral TCRbeta sequencing aimed to test whether ivuxolimab altered TCR sequence diversity and caused clonal T-cell expansion. The full study reports these points: On average, CD8+ T cells showed more expanded clones than CD4+ T cells after ivuxolimab. Antigen specificity was not determined for the clonally expanded peripheral T cells. Low levels of normalized T-cell clonal expansion were also seen in some nonresponding patients. At doses of 0.1 to 3.0 mg/kg, clonal expansion of both CD4+ and CD8+ blood T cells was observed from baseline to week 6. In partial responders in the 0.1-3.0 mg/kg groups, normalized peripheral clonal expansion was found to be among the lowest, especially among CD8+ T cells.

Patients with a history of autoimmune disease or receiving systemic immunosuppression were excluded from the trial. Peripheral blood for TCR sequencing was collected from all dose cohorts at baseline, on cycle 4 day 1, and on cycle 7 day 1. Samples were obtained from an open-label, multicenter, first-in-human phase I dose-escalation trial of ivuxolimab. Adults with locally advanced or metastatic melanoma, renal cell, hepatocellular, or head and neck squamous cell carcinoma were enrolled in the trial. CD4+ and CD8+ T cells were sorted separately from peripheral blood before TCR sequencing. Including cysteine and phenylalanine, the CDR3 has 15 amino acids. Of the read, only the CDR3 DNA is kept; its 45 bases are in frame from base 1. CDR1 and CDR2, looked up from the germline V gene, are WSHSY and SAAADI. Trimming at the junction amounts to 6 bases on V and 2 bases on J, and the germline ends lie 14 bases apart.

Here the chain combines TRBV10-2 and TRBJ2-1; D gene: possibly TRBD1, on 6 matching bases. The TCR comes from an adult with an advanced solid tumor such as melanoma, head and neck, liver or kidney cancer. The sample here was CD4+ or CD8+ T cells sorted from blood, taken in a trial of the OX40 agonist ivuxolimab. The CDR3: CASREQGGTYNEQFF. In nucleotide form, the sequence is TGCGCCAGCAGAGAACAGGGTGGGACCTACAATGAGCAGTTCTTC.